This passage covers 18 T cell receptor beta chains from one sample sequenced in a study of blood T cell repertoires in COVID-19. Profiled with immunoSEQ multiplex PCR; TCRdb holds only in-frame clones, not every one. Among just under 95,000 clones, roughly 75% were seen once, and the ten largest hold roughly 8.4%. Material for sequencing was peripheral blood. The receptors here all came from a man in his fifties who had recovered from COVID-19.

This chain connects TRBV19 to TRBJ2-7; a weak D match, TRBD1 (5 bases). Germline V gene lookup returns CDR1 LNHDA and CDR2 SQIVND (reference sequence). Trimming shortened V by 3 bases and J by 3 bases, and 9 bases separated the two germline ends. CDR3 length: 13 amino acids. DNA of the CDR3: TGTGCCAGTAGTATCCGCGACAGCTACGAGCAGTACTTC. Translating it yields CASSIRDSYEQYF.

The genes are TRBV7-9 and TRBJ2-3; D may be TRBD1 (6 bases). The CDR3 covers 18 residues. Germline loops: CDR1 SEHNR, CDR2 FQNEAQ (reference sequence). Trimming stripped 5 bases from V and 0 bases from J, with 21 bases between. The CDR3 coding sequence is TGTGCCAGCAGCCCAAGAAGGTTCCGGGACATTAGCACAGATACGCAGTATTTT. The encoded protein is CASSPRRFRDISTDTQYF.

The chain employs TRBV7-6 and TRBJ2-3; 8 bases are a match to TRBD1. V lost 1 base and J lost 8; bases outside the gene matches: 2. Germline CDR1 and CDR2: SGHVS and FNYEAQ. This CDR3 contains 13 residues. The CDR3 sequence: CASSLEQGATQYF. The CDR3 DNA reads TGTGCCAGCAGCTTAGAGCAGGGGGCTACGCAGTATTTT.

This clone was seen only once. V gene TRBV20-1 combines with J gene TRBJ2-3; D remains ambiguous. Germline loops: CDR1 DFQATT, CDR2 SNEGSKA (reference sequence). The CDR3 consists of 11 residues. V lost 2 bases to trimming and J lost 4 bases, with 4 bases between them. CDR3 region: CSARRADTQYF. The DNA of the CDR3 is TGCAGTGCTAGACGGGCAGATACGCAGTATTTT.

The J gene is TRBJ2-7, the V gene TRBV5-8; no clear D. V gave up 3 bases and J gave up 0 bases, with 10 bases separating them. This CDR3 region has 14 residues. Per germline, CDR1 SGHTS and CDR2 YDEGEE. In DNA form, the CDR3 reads TGTGCCAGCAGCTCCTCAACTACCTCCTACGAGCAGTACTTC. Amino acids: CASSSSTTSYEQYF.

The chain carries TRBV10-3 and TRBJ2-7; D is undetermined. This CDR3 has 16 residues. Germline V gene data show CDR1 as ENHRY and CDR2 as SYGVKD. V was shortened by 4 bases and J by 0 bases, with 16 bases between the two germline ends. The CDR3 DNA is TGTGCCATCAGTGGGCCTCAGGATCAAGGCTCCTACGAGCAGTACTTC. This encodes CAISGPQDQGSYEQYF.

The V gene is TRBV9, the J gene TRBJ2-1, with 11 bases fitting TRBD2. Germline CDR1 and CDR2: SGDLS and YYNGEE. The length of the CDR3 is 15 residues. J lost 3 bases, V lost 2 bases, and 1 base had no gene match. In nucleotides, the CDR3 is TGTGCCAGCAGCGTTAGCGGGAGGGGCTACAATGAGCAGTTCTTC. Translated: CASSVSGRGYNEQFF. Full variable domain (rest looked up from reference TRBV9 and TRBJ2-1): DSGVTQTPKHLITATGQRVTLRCSPRSGDLSVYWYQQSLDQGLQFLIQYYNGEERAKGNILERFSAQQFPDLHSELNLSSLELGDSALYFCASSVSGRGYNEQFFGPGTRLTVL.

The CDR3 spells CASSSSEKSDYEQYF. In DNA form, the CDR3 reads TGTGCCAGCAGTTCCTCGGAGAAGTCGGACTACGAGCAGTACTTC. The V gene is TRBV28, the J gene TRBJ2-7; the D is unclear. CDR1 is MDHEN, CDR2 SYDVKM, per germline. V lost 4 bases and J 3 bases, leaving 16 bases between the germline ends. CDR3 length equals 15 residues. The full variable domain, in which reference TRBV28 and TRBJ2-7 provide the parts outside the CDR3, is DVKVTQSSRYLVKRTGEKVFLECVQDMDHENMFWYRQDPGLGLRLIYFSYDVKMKEKGDIPEGYSVSREKKERFSLILESASTNQTSMYLCASSSSEKSDYEQYFGPGTRLTVT.

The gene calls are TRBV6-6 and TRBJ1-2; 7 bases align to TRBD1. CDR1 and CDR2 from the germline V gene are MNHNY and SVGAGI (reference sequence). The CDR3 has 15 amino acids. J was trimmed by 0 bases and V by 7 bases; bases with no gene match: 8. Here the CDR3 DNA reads TGTGCCAGCAAGAAGGGGGACAGCTCTAACTATGGCTACACCTTC. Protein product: CASKKGDSSNYGYTF.

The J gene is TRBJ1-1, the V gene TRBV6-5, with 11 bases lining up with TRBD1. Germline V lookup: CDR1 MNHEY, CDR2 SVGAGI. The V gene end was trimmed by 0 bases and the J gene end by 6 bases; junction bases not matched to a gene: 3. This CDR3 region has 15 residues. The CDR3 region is CASSYSRDRGSEAFF. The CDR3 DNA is TGTGCCAGCAGTTACTCTCGGGACAGGGGGTCTGAAGCTTTCTTT.

CDR3 loop: CASSGTGQETQYF. The CDR3 DNA reads as TGCGCCAGCAGCGGGACAGGGCAAGAGACCCAGTACTTC. The chain joins TRBV5-1 to TRBJ2-5, with 9 bases identical to TRBD1. The germline gives CDR1 SGHRS, CDR2 YFSETQ. V trimming: 4 bases; J trimming: 2 bases; junction bases outside the gene matches: 0. The CDR3 has 13 residues.

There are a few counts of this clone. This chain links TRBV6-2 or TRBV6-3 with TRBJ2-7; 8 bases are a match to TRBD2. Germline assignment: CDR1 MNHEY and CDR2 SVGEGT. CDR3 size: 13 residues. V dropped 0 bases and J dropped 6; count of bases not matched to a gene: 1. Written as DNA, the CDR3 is TGTGCCAGCAGTTACTCTAGCGGGGTCGAGCAGTACTTC. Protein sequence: CASSYSSGVEQYF.

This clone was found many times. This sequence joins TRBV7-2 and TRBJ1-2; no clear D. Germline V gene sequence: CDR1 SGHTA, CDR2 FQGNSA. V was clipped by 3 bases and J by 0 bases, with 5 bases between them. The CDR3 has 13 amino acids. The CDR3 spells CASSFNPNYGYTF. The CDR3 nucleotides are TGTGCCAGCAGCTTTAATCCTAACTATGGCTACACCTTC.

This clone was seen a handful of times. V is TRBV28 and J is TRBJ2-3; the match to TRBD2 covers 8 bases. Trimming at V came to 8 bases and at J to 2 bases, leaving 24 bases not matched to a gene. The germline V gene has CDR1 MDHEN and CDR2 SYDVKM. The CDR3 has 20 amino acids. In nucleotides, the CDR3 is TGTGCCAGCGGGACTAGGGGAGGCGGGAGGCCGATCATGTCCACAGATACGCAGTATTTT. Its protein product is CASGTRGGGRPIMSTDTQYF.

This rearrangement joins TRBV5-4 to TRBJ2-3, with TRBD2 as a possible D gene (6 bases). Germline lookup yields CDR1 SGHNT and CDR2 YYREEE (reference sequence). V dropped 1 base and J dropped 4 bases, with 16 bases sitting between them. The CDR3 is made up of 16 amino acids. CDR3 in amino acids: CASSLFTGSLSDTQYF. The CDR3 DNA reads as TGTGCCAGCAGCTTGTTTACCGGGAGTCTTTCAGATACGCAGTATTTT.

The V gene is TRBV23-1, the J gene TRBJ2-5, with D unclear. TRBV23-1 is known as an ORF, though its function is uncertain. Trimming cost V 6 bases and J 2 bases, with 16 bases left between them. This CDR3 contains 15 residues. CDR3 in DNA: TGCGCCAGCAGCCAAGGCCGATTTGGTCAAGAGACCCAGTACTTC. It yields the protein CASSQGRFGQETQYF.

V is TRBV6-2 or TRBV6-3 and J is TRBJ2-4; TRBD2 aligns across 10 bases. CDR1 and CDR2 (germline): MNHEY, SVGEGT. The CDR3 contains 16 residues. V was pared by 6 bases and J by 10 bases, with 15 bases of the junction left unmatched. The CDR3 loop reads CASSRGTSAHLAIQYF. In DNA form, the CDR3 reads TGTGCCAGCAGCCGGGGGACTAGCGCCCACCTAGCGATTCAGTACTTC.

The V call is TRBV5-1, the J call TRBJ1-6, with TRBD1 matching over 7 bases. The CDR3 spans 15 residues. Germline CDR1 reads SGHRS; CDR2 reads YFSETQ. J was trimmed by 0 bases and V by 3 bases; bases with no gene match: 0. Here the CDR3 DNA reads TGCGCCAGCAGCTGGACAGGCTCCTATAATTCACCCCTCCACTTT. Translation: CASSWTGSYNSPLHF.